This T cell receptor (beta chain) was recovered during a study of blood T cell repertoires in COVID-19. Study information: Specimens from acute and convalescent COVID-19 originated in the United States, Italy and Spain.

TCRdb's copy holds only in-frame clones and misses some; the assay was immunoSEQ multiplex PCR. This sample has about 210,000 clones, with around 88% found just once. This CDR3 region has 17 residues. Per germline, CDR1 MDHEN and CDR2 SYDVKM. J was trimmed by 8 bases and V by 5 bases; bases with no gene match: 13. The V gene is TRBV28, the J gene TRBJ2-1, with 12 bases that match TRBD1. The clonotype originates from a man in his forties with acute COVID-19. The sample was PBMCs or T cells enriched from blood (not recorded which). CDR3 region: CASSGAPGTGGSDEQFF. The CDR3 DNA is TGTGCCAGCAGTGGAGCACCCGGGACAGGGGGCTCGGATGAGCAGTTCTTC. Supplemented by reference TRBV28 and TRBJ2-1, the full variable domain reads DVKVTQSSRYLVKRTGEKVFLECVQDMDHENMFWYRQDPGLGLRLIYFSYDVKMKEKGDIPEGYSVSREKKERFSLILESASTNQTSMYLCASSGAPGTGGSDEQFFGPGTRLTVL.